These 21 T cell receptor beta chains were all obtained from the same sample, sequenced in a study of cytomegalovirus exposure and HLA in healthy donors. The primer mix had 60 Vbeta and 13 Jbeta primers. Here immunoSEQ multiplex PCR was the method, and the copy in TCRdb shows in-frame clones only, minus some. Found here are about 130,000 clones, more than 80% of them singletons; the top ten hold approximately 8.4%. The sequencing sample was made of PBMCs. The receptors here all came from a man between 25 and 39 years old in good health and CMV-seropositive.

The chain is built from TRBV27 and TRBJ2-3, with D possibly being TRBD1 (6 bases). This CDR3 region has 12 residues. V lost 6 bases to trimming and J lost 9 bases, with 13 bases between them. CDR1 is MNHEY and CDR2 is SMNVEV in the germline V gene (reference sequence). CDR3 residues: CASRRQDGTQYF. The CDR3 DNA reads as TGTGCCAGCAGACGACAGGACGGAACGCAGTATTTT.

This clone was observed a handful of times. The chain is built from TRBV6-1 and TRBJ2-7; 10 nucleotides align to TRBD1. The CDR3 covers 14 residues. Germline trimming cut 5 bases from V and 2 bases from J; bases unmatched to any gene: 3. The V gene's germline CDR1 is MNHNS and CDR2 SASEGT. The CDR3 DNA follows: TGTGCCAGCAGTTGGACAGGGGGTACCTACGAGCAGTACTTC. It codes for CASSWTGGTYEQYF.

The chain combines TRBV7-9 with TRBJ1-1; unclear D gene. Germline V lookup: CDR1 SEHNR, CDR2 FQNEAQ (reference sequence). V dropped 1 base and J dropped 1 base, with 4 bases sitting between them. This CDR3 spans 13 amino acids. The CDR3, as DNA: TGTGCCAGCAGCTTAGTTAAGAACACTGAAGCTTTCTTT. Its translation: CASSLVKNTEAFF.

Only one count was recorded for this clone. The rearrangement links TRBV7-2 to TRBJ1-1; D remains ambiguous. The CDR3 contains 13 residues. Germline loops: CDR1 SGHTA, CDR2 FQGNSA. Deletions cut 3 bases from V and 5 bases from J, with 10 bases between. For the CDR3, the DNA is TGTGCCAGCAGCTTTACTACGCGGACTGAAGCTTTCTTT. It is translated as CASSFTTRTEAFF.

The DNA of the CDR3 is TGTGCCTGGAGTGACAGGGGACCTGTTCCGTACTTC. As protein: CAWSDRGPVPYF. The chain is built from TRBV30 and TRBJ2-7; 7 nucleotides agree with TRBD1. The CDR3 consists of 12 residues. Germline trimming cut 1 base from V and 12 bases from J; bases unmatched to any gene: 9. Germline V lookup: CDR1 GTSNPN, CDR2 SVGIG (reference sequence). The full variable domain, rest sourced from reference TRBV30 and TRBJ2-7, is SQTIHQWPATLVQPVGSPLSLECTVEGTSNPNLYWYRQAAGRGLQLLFYSVGIGQISSEVPQNLSASRPQDRQFILSSKKLLLSDSGFYLCAWSDRGPVPYFGPGTRLTVT.

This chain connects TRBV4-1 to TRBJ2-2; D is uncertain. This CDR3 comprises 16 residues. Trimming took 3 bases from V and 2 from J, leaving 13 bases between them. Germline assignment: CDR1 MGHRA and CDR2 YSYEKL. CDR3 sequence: CASSQMRIFNTGELFF. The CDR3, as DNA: TGCGCCAGCAGCCAGATGCGGATCTTCAACACCGGGGAGCTGTTTTTT.

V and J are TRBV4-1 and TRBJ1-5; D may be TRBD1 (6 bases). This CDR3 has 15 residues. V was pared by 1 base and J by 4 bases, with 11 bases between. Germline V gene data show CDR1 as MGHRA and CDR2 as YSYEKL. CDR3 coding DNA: TGCGCCAGCAGCCAAGTTTTCACAGGGAATCAGCCCCAGCATTTT. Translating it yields CASSQVFTGNQPQHF.

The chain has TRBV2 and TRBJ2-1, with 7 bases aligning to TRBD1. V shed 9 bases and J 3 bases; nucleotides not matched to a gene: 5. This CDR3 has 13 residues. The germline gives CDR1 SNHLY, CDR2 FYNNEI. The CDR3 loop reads CASLGQVYNEQFF. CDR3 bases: TGTGCCAGTCTAGGACAGGTCTACAATGAGCAGTTCTTC.

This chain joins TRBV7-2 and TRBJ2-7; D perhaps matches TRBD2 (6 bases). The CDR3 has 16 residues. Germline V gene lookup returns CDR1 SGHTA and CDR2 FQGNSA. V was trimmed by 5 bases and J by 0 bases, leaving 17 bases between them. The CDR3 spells CASSPGGAPYSYEQYF. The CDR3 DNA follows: TGTGCCAGCAGCCCCGGCGGGGCGCCATACTCCTACGAGCAGTACTTC. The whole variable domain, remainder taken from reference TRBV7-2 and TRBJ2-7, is GAGVSQSPSNKVTEKGKDVELRCDPISGHTALYWYRQSLGQGLEFLIYFQGNSAPDKSGLPSDRFSAERTGGSVSTLTIQRTQQEDSAVYLCASSPGGAPYSYEQYFGPGTRLTVT.

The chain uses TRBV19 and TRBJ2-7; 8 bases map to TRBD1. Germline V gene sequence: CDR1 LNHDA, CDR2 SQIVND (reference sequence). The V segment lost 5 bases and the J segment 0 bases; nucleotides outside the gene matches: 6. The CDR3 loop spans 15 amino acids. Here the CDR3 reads CASSPAGQGSYEQYF. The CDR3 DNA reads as TGTGCCAGTAGTCCAGCAGGACAGGGCTCCTACGAGCAGTACTTC. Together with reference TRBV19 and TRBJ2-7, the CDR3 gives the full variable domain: DGGITQSPKYLFRKEGQNVTLSCEQNLNHDAMYWYRQDPGQGLRLIYYSQIVNDFQKGDIAEGYSVSREKKESFPLTVTSAQKNPTAFYLCASSPAGQGSYEQYFGPGTRLTVT.

The CDR3 protein is CASSIDSGTEAFF. The CDR3 nucleotides are TGTGCCAGTAGTATAGATTCGGGCACTGAAGCTTTCTTT. This chain links TRBV19 with TRBJ1-1; D call uncertain. This CDR3 region has 13 residues. Deletions cut 0 bases from V and 4 bases from J, with 6 bases between. In germline, CDR1 is LNHDA, CDR2 SQIVND (reference sequence).

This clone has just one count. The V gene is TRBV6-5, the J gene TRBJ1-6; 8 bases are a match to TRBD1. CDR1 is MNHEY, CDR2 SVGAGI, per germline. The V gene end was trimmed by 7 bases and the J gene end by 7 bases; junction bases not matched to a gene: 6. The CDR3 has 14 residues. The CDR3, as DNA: TGTGCCAGCACTCAGGGGGCAGGGAATTCACCCCTCCACTTT. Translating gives CASTQGAGNSPLHF.

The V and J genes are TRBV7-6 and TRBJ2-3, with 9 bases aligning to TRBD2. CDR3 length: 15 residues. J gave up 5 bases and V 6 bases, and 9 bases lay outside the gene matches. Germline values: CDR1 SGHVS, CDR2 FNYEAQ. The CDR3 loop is CASRGVAGEGDTQYF. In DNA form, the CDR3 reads TGTGCCAGCAGAGGAGTAGCGGGGGAGGGAGATACGCAGTATTTT.

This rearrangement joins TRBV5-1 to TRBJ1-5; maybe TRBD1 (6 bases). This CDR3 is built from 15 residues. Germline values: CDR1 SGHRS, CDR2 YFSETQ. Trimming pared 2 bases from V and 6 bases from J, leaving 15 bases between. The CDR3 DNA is TGCGCCAGCAGCTTAGATACAGGGTATGCTCAGCCCCAGCATTTT. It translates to CASSLDTGYAQPQHF.

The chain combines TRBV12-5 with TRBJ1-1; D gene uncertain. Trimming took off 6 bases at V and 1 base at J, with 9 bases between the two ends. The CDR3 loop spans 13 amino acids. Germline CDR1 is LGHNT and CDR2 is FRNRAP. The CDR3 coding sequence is TGTGCTAGTGGACTTCAGGAGAACACTGAAGCTTTCTTT. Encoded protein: CASGLQENTEAFF.

CDR3 amino acids: CASSLATGANVLTF. DNA for the CDR3: TGCGCCAGCAGCTTAGCTACCGGGGCCAACGTCCTGACTTTC. The rearrangement uses TRBV5-1 and TRBJ2-6, with no clear D. V shed 2 bases and J shed 4 bases, with 7 bases lying between them. CDR1 and CDR2 from the germline V gene are SGHRS and YFSETQ. The CDR3 runs 14 residues.

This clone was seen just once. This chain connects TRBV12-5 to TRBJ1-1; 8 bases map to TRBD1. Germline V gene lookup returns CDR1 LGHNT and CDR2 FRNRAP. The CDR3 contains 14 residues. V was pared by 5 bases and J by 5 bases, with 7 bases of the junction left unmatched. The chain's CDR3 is CASGETGVRTEAFF. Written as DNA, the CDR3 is TGTGCTAGTGGTGAGACAGGGGTTAGAACTGAAGCTTTCTTT.

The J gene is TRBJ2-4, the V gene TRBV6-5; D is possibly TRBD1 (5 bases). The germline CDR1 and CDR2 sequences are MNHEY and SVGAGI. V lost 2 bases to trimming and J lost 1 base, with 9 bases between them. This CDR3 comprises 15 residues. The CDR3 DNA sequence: TGTGCCAGCAGTTACAGGGGTTCGGCCAAAAACATTCAGTACTTC. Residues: CASSYRGSAKNIQYF.

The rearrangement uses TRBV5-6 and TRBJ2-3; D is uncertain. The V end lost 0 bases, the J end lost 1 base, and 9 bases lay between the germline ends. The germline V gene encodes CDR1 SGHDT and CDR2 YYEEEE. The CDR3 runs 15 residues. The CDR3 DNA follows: TGTGCCAGCAGCTTGGTTCCTGGAGGCACAGATACGCAGTATTTT. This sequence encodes CASSLVPGGTDTQYF.

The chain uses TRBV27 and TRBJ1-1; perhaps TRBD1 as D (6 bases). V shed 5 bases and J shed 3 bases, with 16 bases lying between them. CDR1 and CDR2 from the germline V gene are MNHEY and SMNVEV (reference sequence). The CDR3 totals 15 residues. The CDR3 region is CASSILQGSYTEAFF. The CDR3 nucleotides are TGTGCCAGCAGTATCCTACAGGGTTCATACACTGAAGCTTTCTTT.

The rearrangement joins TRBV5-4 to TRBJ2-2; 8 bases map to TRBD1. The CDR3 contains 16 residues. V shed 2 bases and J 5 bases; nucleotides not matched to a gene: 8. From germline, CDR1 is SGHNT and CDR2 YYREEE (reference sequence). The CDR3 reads CASSFSGGLRTGELFF. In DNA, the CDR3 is TGTGCCAGCAGCTTTTCAGGGGGCCTGAGGACCGGGGAGCTGTTTTTT.